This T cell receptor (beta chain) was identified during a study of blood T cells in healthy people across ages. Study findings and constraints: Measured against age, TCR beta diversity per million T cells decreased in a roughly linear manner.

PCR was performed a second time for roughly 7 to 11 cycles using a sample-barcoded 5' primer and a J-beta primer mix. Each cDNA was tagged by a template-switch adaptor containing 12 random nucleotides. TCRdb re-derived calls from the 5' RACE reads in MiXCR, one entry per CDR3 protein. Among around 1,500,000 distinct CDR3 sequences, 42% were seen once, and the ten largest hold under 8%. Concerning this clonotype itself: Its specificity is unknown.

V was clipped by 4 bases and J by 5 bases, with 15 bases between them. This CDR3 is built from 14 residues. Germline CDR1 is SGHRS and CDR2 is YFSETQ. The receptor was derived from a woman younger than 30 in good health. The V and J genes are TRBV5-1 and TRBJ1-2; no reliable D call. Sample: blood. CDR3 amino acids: CASSIRPPTYGYTF. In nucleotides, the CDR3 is TGCGCCAGCAGCATCAGGCCCCCTACGTATGGCTACACCTTC.